This TCR beta chain was recovered during a study of blood T cell repertoires in COVID-19. Within 2 weeks before study entry, exposed participants met a COVID-19 case. CDR3 length: 11 residues. Germline V CDR1 and CDR2: LGHDT, YNNKEL (reference sequence). Produced via immunoSEQ multiplex PCR; TCRdb's table is partial and in-frame only. The data contain approximately 300,000 clones, 90% of them singletons. A word on this clone: One junction end does not reproduce the germline sequence, and a read error may be involved.

The sequenced sample consisted of PBMCs or T cells enriched from blood (not recorded which). This clonotype was sampled from a woman aged 30 to 39 who had been exposed to COVID-19. J is TRBJ2-5 and V is TRBV3-1 (or the pseudogene TRBV3-2); the match to TRBD2 covers 8 bases. CDR3 sequence: CASSQAGGLHF. The CDR3 coding sequence is TGTGCCAGCAGCCAGGCGGGGGGACTTCACTTC.